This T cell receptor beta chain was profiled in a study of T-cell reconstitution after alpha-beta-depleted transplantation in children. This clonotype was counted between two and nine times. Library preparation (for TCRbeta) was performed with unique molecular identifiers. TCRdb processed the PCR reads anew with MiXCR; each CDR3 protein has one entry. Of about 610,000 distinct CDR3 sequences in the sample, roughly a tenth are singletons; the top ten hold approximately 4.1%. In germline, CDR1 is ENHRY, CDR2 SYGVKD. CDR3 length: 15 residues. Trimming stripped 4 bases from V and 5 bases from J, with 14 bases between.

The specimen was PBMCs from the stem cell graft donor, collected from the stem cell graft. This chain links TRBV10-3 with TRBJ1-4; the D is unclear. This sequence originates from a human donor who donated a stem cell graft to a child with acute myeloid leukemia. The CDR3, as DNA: TGTGCCATCAGTGCGGGAGGGCAGCCCAATGAAAAACTGTTTTTT. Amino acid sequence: CAISAGGQPNEKLFF.